One sample yielded the 27 T cell receptor beta chains listed below, sequenced in a study of T cell changes during pregnancy in multiple sclerosis. The repertoire was sequenced with immunoSEQ multiplex PCR; TCRdb's copy has only in-frame clones and lacks some. The sample gives some 80,000 clones, approximately 91% of which show up once; approximately 2.4% is in the top ten. The sample consisted of peripheral blood, taken in the first trimester of pregnancy. These receptors were taken from a female donor with multiple sclerosis, enrolled in a pregnancy study.

The gene calls are TRBV18 and TRBJ2-5; a possible D gene is TRBD1 (5 bases). Matching the DNA end better, TRBJ2-7 makes the J call doubtful. The CDR3 loop spans 14 amino acids. Looked up from germline, CDR1 is KGHSH and CDR2 is LQKENI. DNA of the CDR3: TGTGCCAGCTCACCACCGGGGCAGTCCTACGAGCAGTACTTC. Translation: CASSPPGQSYEQYF.

The chain recombines TRBV7-2 with TRBJ2-1, with 9 positions matching TRBD2. The CDR3 length is 13 residues. The V gene's germline CDR1 is SGHTA and CDR2 FQGNSA. V shed 1 base and J 12 bases; nucleotides not matched to a gene: 4. The CDR3 DNA sequence: TGTGCCAGCAGCTTAGAGGGTAGCGGGAGGCAGTTCTTC. This translates into CASSLEGSGRQFF.

The J gene is TRBJ2-7, the V gene TRBV5-6; maybe TRBD1 (6 bases). CDR3 length equals 13 residues. The V gene lost 4 bases and the J gene lost 3 bases, with 11 bases spanning the gap. Germline CDR1 SGHDT, CDR2 YYEEEE. CDR3 bases: TGTGCCAGCAGCCCCGGGACAAACTACGAGCAGTACTTC. This codes for CASSPGTNYEQYF.

The chain employs TRBV28 and TRBJ2-3; 7 positions match TRBD2. Germline CDR1 and CDR2: MDHEN and SYDVKM. V gave up 3 bases and J gave up 5 bases; unmatched junction bases: 5. This CDR3 spans 14 amino acids. For the CDR3, the DNA is TGTGCCAGCAGTTTGCTGATAGCGGGAGATACGCAGTATTTT. This gives the protein CASSLLIAGDTQYF. Together with reference TRBV28 and TRBJ2-3, the CDR3 gives the full variable domain: DVKVTQSSRYLVKRTGEKVFLECVQDMDHENMFWYRQDPGLGLRLIYFSYDVKMKEKGDIPEGYSVSREKKERFSLILESASTNQTSMYLCASSLLIAGDTQYFGPGTRLTVL.

In DNA form, the CDR3 reads TGTGCCAGCACAGGTACCGGGACTCCGATGGGGAATACGCAGTATTTT. Protein sequence: CASTGTGTPMGNTQYF. This sequence joins TRBV27 and TRBJ2-3, with a possible D match to TRBD2 (6 bases). The CDR3 length is 16 residues. The V gene lost 7 bases and the J gene lost 7 bases, with 24 bases spanning the gap. Germline CDR1 and CDR2: MNHEY and SMNVEV (reference sequence).

The chain combines TRBV5-6 with TRBJ2-7; 10 nucleotides line up with TRBD2. The V gene's germline CDR1 is SGHDT and CDR2 YYEEEE. J was trimmed by 6 bases and V by 5 bases; bases with no gene match: 8. The CDR3 contains 14 residues. CDR3 bases: TGTGCCAGCAGGAAGCTAGCGGGAGTTATCGAGCAGTACTTC. Protein: CASRKLAGVIEQYF.

This sequence joins TRBV25-1 and TRBJ2-5; D not resolved. Germline V lookup: CDR1 MGHDK, CDR2 SYGVNS. Trimming removed 0 bases at V and 5 bases at J, with 13 bases between. The CDR3 covers 15 residues. The CDR3 spells CASSEYGYGRETQYF. The CDR3 coding sequence is TGTGCCAGCAGTGAATACGGGTATGGCCGGGAGACCCAGTACTTC.

The rearrangement links TRBV7-9 to TRBJ2-5; TRBD1 matches at 9 bases. The length of the CDR3 is 15 residues. With 4 bases clipped from V and 4 bases from J, the junction kept 7 bases outside the gene matches. Germline assignment: CDR1 SEHNR and CDR2 FQNEAQ (reference sequence). DNA for the CDR3: TGTGCCAGCAGCTATGACAGGGGGTTTAGAGAGACCCAGTACTTC. Translation gives CASSYDRGFRETQYF.

The rearrangement links TRBV10-3 to TRBJ1-3; possibly TRBD1 for D (5 bases). Germline V lookup: CDR1 ENHRY, CDR2 SYGVKD. Trimming took 2 bases from V and 4 from J, leaving 15 bases between them. This CDR3 is 16 amino acids long. The CDR3 DNA is TGTGCCATCAGTGAGAGTGGGGCGATCGGGGGAAACACCATATATTTT. This encodes CAISESGAIGGNTIYF.

This clone came up once. In DNA, the CDR3 is TGTGCCAGTAGTATCAAGGTAGGAGCGGGAGCTCGGGAGACCCAGTACTTC. It specifies CASSIKVGAGARETQYF. The V call is TRBV19, the J call TRBJ2-5, with 8 bases lining up with TRBD2. V was pared by 3 bases and J by 5 bases, with 14 bases of the junction left unmatched. CDR1 and CDR2 from the germline V gene are LNHDA and SQIVND (reference sequence). CDR3 length: 17 residues.

The J gene is TRBJ1-1, the V gene TRBV12-5; no clear D. Trimming removed 7 bases at V and 4 bases at J, with 7 bases between. The germline V gene has CDR1 LGHNT and CDR2 FRNRAP. This CDR3 has 11 residues. CDR3: CASAIFTEAFF. The DNA for the CDR3 is TGTGCTAGTGCTATCTTCACTGAAGCTTTCTTT.

The genes are TRBV27 and TRBJ2-1; 12 bases map to TRBD1. Germline trimming cut 8 bases from V and 7 bases from J; bases unmatched to any gene: 12. This CDR3 comprises 16 residues. Per germline, CDR1 MNHEY and CDR2 SMNVEV (reference sequence). The CDR3 DNA is TGTGCCAGCGTTAATGCCCCGGGACAGGGGGCTAATGAGCAGTTCTTC. This encodes CASVNAPGQGANEQFF.

This clone was detected only once. This chain links TRBV9 with TRBJ1-1; D call uncertain. With 0 bases removed from V and 5 bases from J, the gap between germline ends came to 8 bases. This CDR3 is 13 amino acids long. The germline V gene has CDR1 SGDLS and CDR2 YYNGEE. Written as DNA, the CDR3 is TGTGCCAGCAGCGTAGAGGAGAGGACTGAAGCTTTCTTT. Residues: CASSVEERTEAFF.

Concerning this clone: This specimen includes other DNA sequences encoding the same CDR3. This chain uses TRBV18 with TRBJ2-6; 9 nucleotides match TRBD1. The V gene's germline CDR1 is KGHSH and CDR2 LQKENI. J was trimmed by 0 bases and V by 4 bases; bases with no gene match: 4. This CDR3 contains 17 residues. The CDR3 DNA follows: TGTGCCAGCTCACGGGGACAGGGCAGCTCTGGGGCCAACGTCCTGACTTTC. This translates into CASSRGQGSSGANVLTF.

CDR3 loop: CASQRRTSNQPQHF. The CDR3 DNA follows: TGTGCCAGTCAGCGGCGGACTAGCAATCAGCCCCAGCATTTT. The chain combines TRBV19 with TRBJ1-5; D is unresolved. Per the germline V gene, CDR1 is LNHDA and CDR2 is SQIVND (reference sequence). V lost 8 bases to trimming and J lost 0 bases, with 11 bases between them. The CDR3 consists of 14 residues.

The chain has TRBV29-1 and TRBJ2-1, with TRBD2 matching 8 bases. Germline CDR1 reads SQVTM; CDR2 reads ANQGSEA. V lost 5 bases to trimming and J lost 4 bases; unmatched junction nucleotides: 7. The CDR3 is 14 amino acids. CDR3 coding DNA: TGCAGCGTTAAGAGCGGGAGTGGTTACAATGAGCAGTTCTTC. The encoded protein is CSVKSGSGYNEQFF.

V is TRBV10-1 and J is TRBJ2-1, with TRBD2 matching over 10 bases. The junction had 4 bases not matched to a gene; V was cut back by 3 bases and J by 8 bases. CDR1 WNHNN and CDR2 SYGVQD come from the germline V gene (reference sequence). The CDR3 loop spans 14 amino acids. The CDR3 sequence: CASSELAGSDEQFF. The CDR3 DNA sequence: TGCGCCAGCAGTGAACTAGCGGGAAGCGATGAGCAGTTCTTC.

The chain joins TRBV28 to TRBJ1-5, with 7 bases that match TRBD1. The trim removed 0 bases at V and 6 bases at J, leaving 2 bases unmatched. Germline values: CDR1 MDHEN, CDR2 SYDVKM. This CDR3 region has 14 residues. This CDR3 is CASSLWAGGQPQHF. CDR3 sequence (DNA): TGTGCCAGCAGTTTATGGGCAGGGGGTCAGCCCCAGCATTTT.

The chain uses TRBV19 and TRBJ2-7, with D possibly matching TRBD2 (6 bases). Trimming took off 5 bases at V and 1 base at J, with 18 bases between the two ends. Per the germline V gene, CDR1 is LNHDA and CDR2 is SQIVND (reference sequence). This CDR3 comprises 16 residues. The CDR3 is CASSPMTRSGSYEQYF. The CDR3 DNA is TGTGCCAGTAGTCCAATGACTAGATCCGGGTCCTACGAGCAGTACTTC.

The V call is TRBV29-1, the J call TRBJ2-3; D is perhaps TRBD2 (6 bases). Germline-derived CDR1 and CDR2 are SQVTM and ANQGSEA. Trimming shortened V by 7 bases and J by 0 bases, and 14 bases separated the two germline ends. This CDR3 comprises 14 residues. CDR3 loop: CSGDGGPSTDTQYF. CDR3 sequence (DNA): TGCAGCGGGGACGGGGGACCAAGCACAGATACGCAGTATTTT.

The V and J genes are TRBV9 and TRBJ1-6; no definite D call. CDR1 is SGDLS, CDR2 YYNGEE, per germline. The V end lost 4 bases, the J end lost 7 bases, and 15 bases lay between the germline ends. The CDR3 has 15 amino acids. The CDR3 sequence is CASSPTGPGNSPLHF. The CDR3 DNA reads as TGTGCCAGCAGCCCAACGGGCCCGGGGAATTCACCCCTCCACTTT.

This chain joins TRBV29-1 and TRBJ1-2; tentatively, D is TRBD1 (6 bases). The length of the CDR3 is 12 residues. CDR1 SQVTM and CDR2 ANQGSEA come from the germline V gene. Between the trimmed V and J ends, which lost 7 bases and 7 bases, there was a span of 16 bases. The CDR3 sequence is CSASQGEFGYTF. The CDR3, as DNA: TGCAGCGCCTCACAGGGAGAATTTGGCTACACCTTC. The variable domain in full, with the rest retrieved from reference TRBV29-1 and TRBJ1-2, is SAVISQKPSRDICQRGTSLTIQCQVDSQVTMMFWYRQQPGQSLTLIATANQGSEATYESGFVIDKFPISRPNLTFSTLTVSNMSPEDSSIYLCSASQGEFGYTFGSGTRLTVV.

The rearrangement links TRBV27 to TRBJ2-7, with D possibly being TRBD2 (5 bases). CDR3 length: 13 amino acids. V was shortened by 0 bases and J by 7 bases, with 10 bases between the two germline ends. The V gene's germline CDR1 is MNHEY and CDR2 SMNVEV (reference sequence). CDR3 DNA sequence: TGTGCCAGCAGTTTATCGGGAGATGGGGAGCAGTACTTC. This codes for CASSLSGDGEQYF.

V gene TRBV7-9 combines with J gene TRBJ1-1; D is undetermined. Germline V lookup: CDR1 SEHNR, CDR2 FQNEAQ (reference sequence). This CDR3 has 12 residues. V lost 5 bases to trimming and J lost 1 base, with 5 bases between them. CDR3 loop: CASSIRNTEAFF. The CDR3 bases are TGTGCCAGCAGCATCAGGAACACTGAAGCTTTCTTT.

The chain uses TRBV9 and TRBJ1-1; possible D gene TRBD1, 6 bases. V lost 0 bases, J lost 6 bases, and 9 bases lay in between. Germline loops: CDR1 SGDLS, CDR2 YYNGEE. The CDR3 is 13 amino acids. The CDR3 DNA is TGTGCCAGCAGCGTAGCGGCAGGGGCTGAAGCTTTCTTT. It codes for CASSVAAGAEAFF.

CDR3 in amino acids: CASLRGRTTGELFF. CDR3 nucleotides: TGTGCCAGCCTCAGGGGCCGAACCACCGGGGAGCTGTTTTTT. V gene TRBV11-1 combines with J gene TRBJ2-2; tentative D call: TRBD1 (6 bases). The CDR3 runs to 14 residues. Trimming took off 8 bases at V and 4 bases at J, with 14 bases between the two ends. Germline-derived CDR1 and CDR2 are SGHAT and FQDESV (reference sequence).

This clone occurred once. The chain has TRBV5-6 and TRBJ2-7; 9 bases map to TRBD1. The CDR3 consists of 15 residues. Germline assignment: CDR1 SGHDT and CDR2 YYEEEE. The J segment lost 7 bases and the V segment lost 8 bases, leaving 16 bases of the junction unmatched. CDR3 region: CASKPDRGVLGEQYF. Here the CDR3 DNA reads TGTGCCAGTAAACCGGACAGGGGCGTCTTGGGGGAGCAGTACTTC.